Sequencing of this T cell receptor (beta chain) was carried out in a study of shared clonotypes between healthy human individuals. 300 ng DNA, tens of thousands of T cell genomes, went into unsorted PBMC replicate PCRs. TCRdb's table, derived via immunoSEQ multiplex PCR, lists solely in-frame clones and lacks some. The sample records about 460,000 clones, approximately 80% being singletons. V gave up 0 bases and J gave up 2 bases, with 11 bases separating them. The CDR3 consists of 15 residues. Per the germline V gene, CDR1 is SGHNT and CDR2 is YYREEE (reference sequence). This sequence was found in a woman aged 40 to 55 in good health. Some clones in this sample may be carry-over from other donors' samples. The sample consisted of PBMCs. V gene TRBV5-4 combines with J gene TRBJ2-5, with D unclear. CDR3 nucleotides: TGTGCCAGCAGCTTGGCCTTCGGCAGTCAAGAGACCCAGTACTTC. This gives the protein CASSLAFGSQETQYF.